This T cell receptor beta chain was retrieved from a study of T cell changes during pregnancy in multiple sclerosis. Sequencing was performed with immunoSEQ multiplex PCR; in TCRdb, only in-frame clones are kept and a portion is missing. The sample includes tens of thousands of clones, around 89% of them seen just once. J gave up 6 bases and V 6 bases, and 11 bases lay outside the gene matches. Per germline, CDR1 SGHTS and CDR2 YDEGEE. The CDR3 has 16 amino acids. A few counts support this clone. This sample comprised CD8+ T cells from peripheral blood mononuclear cells, obtained in the third trimester of pregnancy. The TCR originated in a female donor with multiple sclerosis, enrolled in a pregnancy study. V usage is TRBV5-8 and J usage is TRBJ2-1; 11 bases are shared with TRBD2. Here the CDR3 reads CASNHLAGGPVNEQFF. CDR3 nucleotide sequence: TGTGCCAGCAACCATCTAGCGGGGGGACCTGTCAATGAGCAGTTCTTC.